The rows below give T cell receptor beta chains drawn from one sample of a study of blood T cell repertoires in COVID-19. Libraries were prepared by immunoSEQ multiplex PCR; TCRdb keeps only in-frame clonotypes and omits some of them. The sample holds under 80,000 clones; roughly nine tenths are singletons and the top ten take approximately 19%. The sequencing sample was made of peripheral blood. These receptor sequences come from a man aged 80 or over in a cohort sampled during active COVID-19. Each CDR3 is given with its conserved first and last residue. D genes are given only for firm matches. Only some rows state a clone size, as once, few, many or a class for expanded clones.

CDR3nt: TGTGCCAGCACCCTACAGACGGGGGGCAATGAGCAGTTCTTC
CDR3aa: CASTLQTGGNEQFF
v_gene: TRBV6-6
j_gene: TRBJ2-1
d_gene: TRBD2
abundance: -

CDR3nt: TGTGCCAGCAGCGCCCGGGACAGTAGTCACTATGGCTACACCTTC
CDR3aa: CASSARDSSHYGYTF
v_gene: TRBV9
j_gene: TRBJ1-2
d_gene: TRBD1
abundance: -

CDR3nt: TGTGCCAGCAGTTACGCGGGGGATGGGTCAGATACGCAGTATTTT
CDR3aa: CASSYAGDGSDTQYF
v_gene: TRBV6-2/TRBV6-3
j_gene: TRBJ2-3
d_gene: TRBD2
abundance: -

CDR3nt: TGTGCCAGCAGCCCAGGTCAGGGTGGGTACGAGCAGTACTTC
CDR3aa: CASSPGQGGYEQYF
v_gene: TRBV7-7
j_gene: TRBJ2-7
d_gene: -
abundance: -

CDR3nt: TGCAGCGCTGGCCGGGACAGGGGCTACGAGCAGTACTTC
CDR3aa: CSAGRDRGYEQYF
v_gene: TRBV29-1
j_gene: TRBJ2-7
d_gene: TRBD1
abundance: -

CDR3nt: TGTGCCAGTAGTACAGTCGGCCAGGGCTCCAAGACCCAGTACTTC
CDR3aa: CASSTVGQGSKTQYF
v_gene: TRBV19
j_gene: TRBJ2-5
d_gene: -
abundance: -

CDR3nt: TGTGCCAGCAGTTCTTTCACAGGGTTAAATACGCAGTATTTT
CDR3aa: CASSSFTGLNTQYF
v_gene: TRBV6-5
j_gene: TRBJ2-3
d_gene: -
abundance: few

CDR3nt: TGTGCCAGCAGTTACTCGGGGATGGAGGGCAGTCGGGGCTACACCTTC
CDR3aa: CASSYSGMEGSRGYTF
v_gene: TRBV6-5
j_gene: TRBJ1-2
d_gene: -
abundance: -

CDR3nt: TGTGCCAGTAGTAGGGACAGGGGAATGAACACTGAAGCTTTCTTT
CDR3aa: CASSRDRGMNTEAFF
v_gene: TRBV19
j_gene: TRBJ1-1
d_gene: TRBD1
abundance: once

CDR3nt: TGTGCCAGTAAAGCAGGGTCGAATAATCAGCCCCAGCATTTT
CDR3aa: CASKAGSNNQPQHF
v_gene: TRBV19
j_gene: TRBJ1-5
d_gene: -
abundance: few

CDR3nt: TGTGCCAGCTCAACCACGAGGCAGGGACAGTCTAACTATGGCTACACCTTC
CDR3aa: CASSTTRQGQSNYGYTF
v_gene: TRBV18
j_gene: TRBJ1-2
d_gene: TRBD1
abundance: -

CDR3nt: TGTGCCAGCTCACCAGGGACAGGGCGCGACTATGGCTACACCTTC
CDR3aa: CASSPGTGRDYGYTF
v_gene: TRBV18
j_gene: TRBJ1-2
d_gene: TRBD1
abundance: -

CDR3nt: TGTGCCAGCAGTTTAACGGGGGGAGGAGAAAAACTGTTTTTT
CDR3aa: CASSLTGGGEKLFF
v_gene: TRBV27
j_gene: TRBJ1-4
d_gene: -
abundance: -

CDR3nt: TGTGCCATCAGTGCCAGCGGGGAATACAATGAGCAGTTCTTC
CDR3aa: CAISASGEYNEQFF
v_gene: TRBV10-3
j_gene: TRBJ2-1
d_gene: TRBD2
abundance: -

CDR3nt: TGTGCCAGCAGTGAATTCCAGGGGGCAAGCACTGAAGCTTTCTTT
CDR3aa: CASSEFQGASTEAFF
v_gene: TRBV25-1
j_gene: TRBJ1-1
d_gene: TRBD1
abundance: -

CDR3nt: TGCGCCAGCAGCCAAGATCCTCGGGGACACTTCAATTCACCCCTCCACTTT
CDR3aa: CASSQDPRGHFNSPLHF
v_gene: TRBV4-1
j_gene: TRBJ1-6
d_gene: -
abundance: -

CDR3nt: TGTGCCAGTAGTATCGGGACAGGCAATCAGCCCCAGCATTTT
CDR3aa: CASSIGTGNQPQHF
v_gene: TRBV19
j_gene: TRBJ1-5
d_gene: TRBD1
abundance: -

CDR3nt: TGTGCCAGCAGCCTCGGGACACATGGGAATTCACCCCTCCACTTT
CDR3aa: CASSLGTHGNSPLHF
v_gene: TRBV11-2
j_gene: TRBJ1-6
d_gene: -
abundance: -

CDR3nt: TGTGCCAGCAGCGTGGGTGGACAGCCCAATCAGCCCCAGCATTTT
CDR3aa: CASSVGGQPNQPQHF
v_gene: TRBV5-4
j_gene: TRBJ1-5
d_gene: -
abundance: -

CDR3nt: TGCGCCAGCAGCCTACTTGGGGCGTCGTCAGATACGCAGTATTTT
CDR3aa: CASSLLGASSDTQYF
v_gene: TRBV5-1
j_gene: TRBJ2-3
d_gene: -
abundance: -

CDR3nt: TGCGCCAGCAAGGAGGGGTCGATTAACACTGAAGCTTTCTTT
CDR3aa: CASKEGSINTEAFF
v_gene: TRBV5-1
j_gene: TRBJ1-1
d_gene: -
abundance: -

CDR3nt: TGTGCCAGCAGCTGGGACAGGCCTGAACCTGAAGCTTTCTTT
CDR3aa: CASSWDRPEPEAFF
v_gene: TRBV5-4
j_gene: TRBJ1-1
d_gene: TRBD1
abundance: -

CDR3nt: TGTGCCAGCAGCCACGGACAGGGGGGGTCTGGGGCCAACGTCCTGACTTTC
CDR3aa: CASSHGQGGSGANVLTF
v_gene: TRBV7-8
j_gene: TRBJ2-6
d_gene: TRBD1
abundance: -

CDR3nt: TGTGCCACCAGCCCTAGACAGGGTGTAACTCAGCCCCAGCATTTT
CDR3aa: CATSPRQGVTQPQHF
v_gene: TRBV15
j_gene: TRBJ1-5
d_gene: TRBD1
abundance: -

CDR3nt: TGTGCCAGCAGTTACCATCTAGCGGGCCAGGAGACCCAGTACTTC
CDR3aa: CASSYHLAGQETQYF
v_gene: TRBV6-6
j_gene: TRBJ2-5
d_gene: TRBD2
abundance: -

CDR3nt: TGTGCCAGCTCGGTTGGACAGGGGGTAACCTACGAGCAGTACTTC
CDR3aa: CASSVGQGVTYEQYF
v_gene: TRBV18
j_gene: TRBJ2-7
d_gene: TRBD1
abundance: -

CDR3nt: TGTGCCAGCAGCTCACAGGGTGTAACCGGAGATACGCAGTATTTT
CDR3aa: CASSSQGVTGDTQYF
v_gene: TRBV11-2
j_gene: TRBJ2-3
d_gene: -
abundance: -

CDR3nt: TGTGCCAGCAGTTACTCGAATGAGAATTCACCCCTCCACTTT
CDR3aa: CASSYSNENSPLHF
v_gene: TRBV6-5
j_gene: TRBJ1-6
d_gene: -
abundance: -

CDR3nt: TGCAGTGCTAGTTTAGCTAAAGGTTCCTACAATGAGCAGTTCTTC
CDR3aa: CSASLAKGSYNEQFF
v_gene: TRBV20-1
j_gene: TRBJ2-1
d_gene: -
abundance: -

CDR3nt: TGTGCCAGCAGTTTATCGACAGGGGTCTATGGCTACACCTTC
CDR3aa: CASSLSTGVYGYTF
v_gene: TRBV27
j_gene: TRBJ1-2
d_gene: TRBD1
abundance: -

CDR3nt: TGTGCCAGCAGTTCCGACAGATATGGCTACACCTTC
CDR3aa: CASSSDRYGYTF
v_gene: TRBV12-3/TRBV12-4
j_gene: TRBJ1-2
d_gene: -
abundance: -

CDR3nt: TGTGCCAGCAGCTTAGAGCGGACTAGCGGGGGGTCCTACGAGCAGTACTTC
CDR3aa: CASSLERTSGGSYEQYF
v_gene: TRBV7-2
j_gene: TRBJ2-7
d_gene: TRBD2
abundance: -

CDR3nt: TGTGCCAGCAGCTTCGGGACTAGCGGGGGGATTTACGAGCAGTACTTC
CDR3aa: CASSFGTSGGIYEQYF
v_gene: TRBV5-4
j_gene: TRBJ2-7
d_gene: TRBD2
abundance: once

CDR3nt: TGTGCCAGTAGTATAATGGTGAGCTCCTACAATGAGCAGTTCTTC
CDR3aa: CASSIMVSSYNEQFF
v_gene: TRBV19
j_gene: TRBJ2-1
d_gene: -
abundance: -

CDR3nt: TGCGCCAGCAGTCCCGCGGGGACCTACGAGCAGTACTTC
CDR3aa: CASSPAGTYEQYF
v_gene: TRBV10-2
j_gene: TRBJ2-7
d_gene: -
abundance: -

CDR3nt: TGTGCCAGCAGCCAAGATTTAACAGGGGCTAATTCACCCCTCCACTTT
CDR3aa: CASSQDLTGANSPLHF
v_gene: TRBV4-2
j_gene: TRBJ1-6
d_gene: TRBD1
abundance: -

CDR3nt: TGTGCCAGCGGCTGGGGGGGCTATGGCTACACCTTC
CDR3aa: CASGWGGYGYTF
v_gene: TRBV28
j_gene: TRBJ1-2
d_gene: -
abundance: -

CDR3nt: TGTGCCAGCAGTTACTCGGGACAGGGCTCCTACAATGAGCAGTTCTTC
CDR3aa: CASSYSGQGSYNEQFF
v_gene: TRBV6-5
j_gene: TRBJ2-1
d_gene: TRBD1
abundance: -

CDR3nt: TGTGCCAGCAGTCTACGGGACATTTTAAATCAGCCCCAGCATTTT
CDR3aa: CASSLRDILNQPQHF
v_gene: TRBV7-9
j_gene: TRBJ1-5
d_gene: -
abundance: few

CDR3nt: TGTGCCAGCAGCTTTCAGGCTTCGGAGACCCAGTACTTC
CDR3aa: CASSFQASETQYF
v_gene: TRBV7-2
j_gene: TRBJ2-5
d_gene: -
abundance: -

CDR3nt: TGTGCCAGTAGTATAGATCAGGCAATGGCAGGGGGAAGTTTCAGGGAGCTGTTTTTT
CDR3aa: CASSIDQAMAGGSFRELFF
v_gene: TRBV19
j_gene: TRBJ2-2
d_gene: TRBD1
abundance: -